The 27 T cell receptor beta chains below were found in one sample sequenced in a study of OX40 agonist ivuxolimab in advanced cancers. Clones were sequenced by immunoSEQ multiplex PCR, and TCRdb holds only the in-frame ones, with some missing. This table holds 55,000 to 60,000 clones, approximately 75% found once. The sequences come from CD4+ or CD8+ T cells sorted from blood, collected in a trial of the OX40 agonist ivuxolimab. The source of these receptors is an adult with an advanced solid tumor such as melanoma, head and neck, liver or kidney cancer.

This chain links TRBV2 with TRBJ1-1, with 8 positions matching TRBD1. Losses at the gene ends were 5 bases for V and 1 base for J; bases not matched to a gene: 3. This CDR3 spans 14 amino acids. Germline-derived CDR1 and CDR2 are SNHLY and FYNNEI. In DNA, the CDR3 is TGTGCCAGCAGTCCTACAGGGGGGAACACTGAAGCTTTCTTT. Residues: CASSPTGGNTEAFF.

This chain uses TRBV29-1 with TRBJ1-5; 8 nucleotides match TRBD1. This CDR3 region has 14 residues. Germline lookup yields CDR1 SQVTM and CDR2 ANQGSEA. V lost 2 bases and J lost 3; bases outside the gene matches: 3. CDR3 residues: CSVEFQGANQPQHF. CDR3 bases: TGCAGCGTTGAATTCCAGGGGGCCAATCAGCCCCAGCATTTT.

The chain couples TRBV5-1 to TRBJ1-2; 7 bases fit TRBD1. V shed 4 bases and J 4 bases; nucleotides not matched to a gene: 4. The CDR3 covers 13 residues. Per germline, CDR1 SGHRS and CDR2 YFSETQ. CDR3 nucleotides: TGCGCCAGCAGCGAGACAGGGTTCTATGGCTACACCTTC. Its translation: CASSETGFYGYTF.

The J gene is TRBJ1-1, the V gene TRBV6-1; 10 nucleotides line up with TRBD1. CDR1 and CDR2 (germline): MNHNS, SASEGT. The CDR3 is made up of 13 amino acids. The junction had 6 bases not matched to a gene; V was cut back by 3 bases and J by 11 bases. The CDR3 loop is CASSDGTGVSAFF. CDR3 DNA sequence: TGTGCCAGCAGTGACGGGACAGGGGTAAGTGCTTTCTTT.

This clone was found many times. This rearrangement joins TRBV5-5 to TRBJ1-5, with 7 positions matching TRBD1. The CDR3 is 15 amino acids. Trimming cost V 4 bases and J 3 bases; bases outside gene matches: 7. Germline loops: CDR1 SGHKS, CDR2 YYEKEE (reference sequence). This chain's CDR3 is CASSPTGQSNQPQHF. The CDR3 DNA follows: TGTGCCAGCAGCCCAACGGGACAGTCCAATCAGCCCCAGCATTTT.

V gene TRBV2 combines with J gene TRBJ1-6; D not certain. CDR3 size: 15 residues. Per germline, CDR1 SNHLY and CDR2 FYNNEI. Trimming removed 2 bases from V and 3 bases from J, with 8 bases in between. The CDR3 here is CASSENANYNSPLHF. Written as DNA, the CDR3 is TGTGCCAGCAGTGAAAATGCCAACTATAATTCACCCCTCCACTTT.

The V gene is TRBV6-1, the J gene TRBJ2-2, with D possibly TRBD1 on 6 matching bases. This CDR3 region has 14 residues. Germline values: CDR1 MNHNS, CDR2 SASEGT. Trimming stripped 6 bases from V and 4 bases from J, with 12 bases between. The CDR3 reads CASRPTGFTGELFF. The CDR3 region has the DNA TGTGCCAGCAGGCCTACAGGGTTCACCGGGGAGCTGTTTTTT.

V and J are TRBV7-9 and TRBJ2-1; D is perhaps TRBD2 (5 bases). CDR1 is SEHNR and CDR2 is FQNEAQ in the germline V gene (reference sequence). CDR3 length equals 15 residues. V lost 3 bases to trimming and J lost 6 bases, with 15 bases between them. CDR3 bases: TGTGCCAGCAGCTTCCCGCTAGCCCTTGGCAATGAGCAGTTCTTC. Encoded protein: CASSFPLALGNEQFF.

The gene calls are TRBV5-4 and TRBJ1-3, with D uncertain. V dropped 4 bases and J dropped 2 bases, with 10 bases sitting between them. Germline V gene data show CDR1 as SGHNT and CDR2 as YYREEE (reference sequence). CDR3 size: 14 residues. This CDR3 is CASSPSGTGNTIYF. The CDR3 DNA follows: TGTGCCAGCAGCCCGTCGGGGACTGGAAACACCATATATTTT.

A single count supports this clone. V gene TRBV9 combines with J gene TRBJ2-1; no definite D call. The V gene lost 1 base and the J gene lost 2 bases, with 4 bases spanning the gap. The length of the CDR3 is 13 residues. Germline lookup yields CDR1 SGDLS and CDR2 YYNGEE. CDR3 sequence: CASSVRTYNEQFF. In nucleotides, the CDR3 is TGTGCCAGCAGCGTACGCACCTACAATGAGCAGTTCTTC.

This chain uses TRBV28 with TRBJ2-5; D is unclear. Per the germline V gene, CDR1 is MDHEN and CDR2 is SYDVKM. The CDR3 has 12 amino acids. V gave up 8 bases and J gave up 6 bases, with 13 bases separating them. CDR3 protein: CASRPRIKTQYF. The CDR3 DNA sequence: TGTGCCAGCCGGCCCCGGATAAAGACCCAGTACTTC. The full variable domain, its missing parts supplied by reference TRBV28 and TRBJ2-5, is DVKVTQSSRYLVKRTGEKVFLECVQDMDHENMFWYRQDPGLGLRLIYFSYDVKMKEKGDIPEGYSVSREKKERFSLILESASTNQTSMYLCASRPRIKTQYFGPGTRLLVL.

V and J are TRBV18 and TRBJ1-1; D unclear. CDR1 KGHSH and CDR2 LQKENI come from the germline V gene. The CDR3 is 12 residues long. V was clipped by 1 base and J by 0 bases, with 0 bases between them. The CDR3 loop reads CASSPLNTEAFF. The CDR3, as DNA: TGTGCCAGCTCACCACTGAACACTGAAGCTTTCTTT.

The V gene is TRBV5-4, the J gene TRBJ1-1; the match to TRBD1 covers 7 bases. The CDR3 contains 12 residues. Germline CDR1 SGHNT, CDR2 YYREEE (reference sequence). V lost 4 bases to trimming and J lost 7 bases; unmatched junction nucleotides: 4. The CDR3 region is CASSLDRREAFF. The CDR3 nucleotides read TGTGCCAGCAGCCTGGACAGGCGTGAAGCTTTCTTT.

V and J are TRBV7-2 and TRBJ2-1, with D possibly matching TRBD1 (5 bases). The CDR3 loop spans 14 amino acids. V was clipped by 8 bases and J by 7 bases, with 18 bases between them. Looked up from germline, CDR1 is SGHTA and CDR2 is FQGNSA. The CDR3 nucleotides are TGTGCCAGCTCAGTCCTCACTGGGGCGAATGAGCAGTTCTTC. This translates into CASSVLTGANEQFF.

J is TRBJ1-6 and V is TRBV2; D call uncertain. This CDR3 is built from 15 residues. Deletions cut 3 bases from V and 0 bases from J, with 6 bases between. Germline values: CDR1 SNHLY, CDR2 FYNNEI. Written as DNA, the CDR3 is TGTGCCAGCAGTGAGGCAAGCTCCTATAATTCACCCCTCCACTTT. Residues: CASSEASSYNSPLHF.

The chain uses TRBV5-1 and TRBJ2-2, with unresolved D. The CDR3 is 16 residues long. V lost 0 bases, J lost 2 bases, and 11 bases lay in between. The germline V gene has CDR1 SGHRS and CDR2 YFSETQ. Written as DNA, the CDR3 is TGCGCCAGCAGCTTGGCCGGGCTTGCAAACACCGGGGAGCTGTTTTTT. Residues: CASSLAGLANTGELFF. Full variable domain (rest looked up from reference TRBV5-1 and TRBJ2-2): KAGVTQTPRYLIKTRGQQVTLSCSPISGHRSVSWYQQTPGQGLQFLFEYFSETQRNKGNFPGRFSGRQFSNSRSEMNVSTLELGDSALYLCASSLAGLANTGELFFGEGSRLTVL.

The rearrangement joins TRBV5-6 to TRBJ2-7; D is unresolved. Trimming shortened V by 6 bases and J by 5 bases, and 15 bases separated the two germline ends. CDR1 and CDR2 from the germline V gene are SGHDT and YYEEEE. The CDR3 length is 13 residues. The CDR3 here is CASTAVRFNEQYF. CDR3 nucleotides: TGTGCCAGCACCGCAGTCCGGTTTAACGAGCAGTACTTC.

This sequence joins TRBV6-5 and TRBJ1-4; 7 bases agree with TRBD1. J lost 8 bases, V lost 6 bases, and 6 bases had no gene match. Germline V gene lookup returns CDR1 MNHEY and CDR2 SVGAGI. The CDR3 sequence is 13 residues long. As DNA, the CDR3 is TGTGCCAGCAGAAGACAGGGTGGAGAAAAACTGTTTTTT. Protein sequence: CASRRQGGEKLFF.

The chain carries TRBV11-3 and TRBJ1-1; D gene uncertain. Trimming pared 4 bases from V and 2 bases from J, leaving 17 bases between. CDR1 is SGHNT and CDR2 is YENEEA in the germline V gene. CDR3 size: 16 residues. This chain's CDR3 is CASSYLTQTRNTEAFF. The CDR3 nucleotides are TGTGCCAGCAGCTACCTTACCCAGACCCGAAACACTGAAGCTTTCTTT.

The genes are TRBV28 and TRBJ2-5; possible D gene TRBD2, 6 bases. CDR1 is MDHEN, CDR2 SYDVKM, per germline. The CDR3 loop spans 19 amino acids. V lost 5 bases and J 2 bases, leaving 27 bases between the germline ends. The CDR3 nucleotides are TGTGCCAGCAGTCCCCTGAATATATTGAGGCGGGGCCCACAAGAGACCCAGTACTTC. Protein product: CASSPLNILRRGPQETQYF.

The V and J genes are TRBV29-1 and TRBJ2-3; possible D gene TRBD2, 6 bases. Germline V gene data show CDR1 as SQVTM and CDR2 as ANQGSEA. This CDR3 has 13 amino acids. Trimming left V 4 bases short and J 0 bases short, with 8 bases between. In DNA form, the CDR3 reads TGCAGCGTTGGAGGAGGGAGCACAGATACGCAGTATTTT. Protein product: CSVGGGSTDTQYF.

The CDR3 here is CASSILRQAANTGELFF. DNA of the CDR3: TGTGCCAGTAGTATATTACGACAGGCCGCGAACACCGGGGAGCTGTTTTTT. The J gene is TRBJ2-2, the V gene TRBV19, with a tentative D call TRBD1 (6 bases). The CDR3 loop spans 17 amino acids. Trimming took 2 bases from V and 0 from J, leaving 13 bases between them. Germline CDR1 LNHDA, CDR2 SQIVND (reference sequence).

The CDR3 DNA follows: TGTGCCAGCAGTCCTAGCAATCAGCCCCAGCATTTT. Its protein product is CASSPSNQPQHF. The chain combines TRBV6-6 with TRBJ1-5; D ambiguous. Trimming took 5 bases from V and 0 from J, leaving 2 bases between them. CDR1 MNHNY and CDR2 SVGAGI come from the germline V gene (reference sequence). The CDR3 totals 12 residues.

The chain employs TRBV4-1 and TRBJ2-1; D is perhaps TRBD2 (6 bases). Germline lookup yields CDR1 MGHRA and CDR2 YSYEKL. Trimming took off 5 bases at V and 1 base at J, with 21 bases between the two ends. The CDR3 runs to 18 residues. DNA of the CDR3: TGCGCCAGCAGCGAAATTACGGGGCGGGACCTTTCCTACAATGAGCAGTTCTTC. Protein: CASSEITGRDLSYNEQFF.

V usage is TRBV5-6 and J usage is TRBJ2-5; D remains ambiguous. This CDR3 region has 15 residues. Germline values: CDR1 SGHDT, CDR2 YYEEEE. Trimming shortened V by 5 bases and J by 4 bases, and 18 bases separated the two germline ends. The CDR3 DNA is TGTGCCAGCAGGTATACTGGCGGTGTGGGAGAGACCCAGTACTTC. Encoded protein: CASRYTGGVGETQYF.

The chain joins TRBV10-2 to TRBJ2-3, with TRBD2 identical over 9 bases. The junction had 9 bases not matched to a gene; V was cut back by 2 bases and J by 6 bases. The length of the CDR3 is 16 residues. Germline CDR1 and CDR2: WSHSY and SAAADI. The CDR3 DNA sequence: TGCGCCAGCAGTGAGGCGCGGGGGGGCCCATCTGATACGCAGTATTTT. Translation gives CASSEARGGPSDTQYF.

The chain carries TRBV19 and TRBJ2-3; no clear D gene. The V end lost 5 bases, the J end lost 5 bases, and 11 bases lay between the germline ends. Per germline, CDR1 LNHDA and CDR2 SQIVND (reference sequence). The CDR3 runs to 13 residues. CDR3 loop: CASSWVVQDTQYF. The CDR3 DNA sequence: TGTGCCAGTAGTTGGGTCGTGCAAGATACGCAGTATTTT. The full variable domain, in which reference TRBV19 and TRBJ2-3 provide the parts outside the CDR3, is DGGITQSPKYLFRKEGQNVTLSCEQNLNHDAMYWYRQDPGQGLRLIYYSQIVNDFQKGDIAEGYSVSREKKESFPLTVTSAQKNPTAFYLCASSWVVQDTQYFGPGTRLTVL.